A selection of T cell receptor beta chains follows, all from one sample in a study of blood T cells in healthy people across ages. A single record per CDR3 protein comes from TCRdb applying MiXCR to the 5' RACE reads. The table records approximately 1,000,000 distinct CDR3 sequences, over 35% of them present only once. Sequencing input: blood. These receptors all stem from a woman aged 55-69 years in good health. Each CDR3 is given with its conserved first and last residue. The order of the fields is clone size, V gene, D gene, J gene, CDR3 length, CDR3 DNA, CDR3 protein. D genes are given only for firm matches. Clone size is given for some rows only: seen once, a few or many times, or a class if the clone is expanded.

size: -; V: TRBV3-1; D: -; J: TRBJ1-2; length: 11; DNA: TGTGCCAGCAGCGCACAATATGGCTACACCTTC; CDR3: CASSAQYGYTF
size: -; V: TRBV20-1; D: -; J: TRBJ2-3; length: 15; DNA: TGCAGTGCAAGCATGCCTAGCCTATCCACAGATACGCAGTATTTT; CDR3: CSASMPSLSTDTQYF
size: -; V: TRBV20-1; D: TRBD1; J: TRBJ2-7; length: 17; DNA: TGCAGTGCTAGAGATCTTCCCCCGGGACAGGACTCCTACGAGCAGTACTTC; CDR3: CSARDLPPGQDSYEQYF
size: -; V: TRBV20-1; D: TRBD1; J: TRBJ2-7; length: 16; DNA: TGCAGTGCTAGCGCTCGGGACAGGGGCGGAAAGTACGAGCAGTACTTC; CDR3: CSASARDRGGKYEQYF
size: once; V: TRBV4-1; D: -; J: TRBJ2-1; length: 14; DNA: TGCGCCAGCAGCCAAGACTTGGGACGGGGTGAGCAGTTCTTC; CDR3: CASSQDLGRGEQFF
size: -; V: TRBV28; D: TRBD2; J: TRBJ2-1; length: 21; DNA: TGTGCCAGCAGTTCAAGACCGGGAAGACTAGCGGGTCGAGCCCGCTACAATGAGCAGTTCTTC; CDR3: CASSSRPGRLAGRARYNEQFF
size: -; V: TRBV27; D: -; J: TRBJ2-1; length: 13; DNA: TGTGCCAGCAGTCCGATAACATACAATGAGCAGTTCTTC; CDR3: CASSPITYNEQFF
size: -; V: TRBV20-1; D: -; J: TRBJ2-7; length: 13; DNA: TGCAGTGCTAGTGAGCACCACAACAATGAGCAGTACTTC; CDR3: CSASEHHNNEQYF
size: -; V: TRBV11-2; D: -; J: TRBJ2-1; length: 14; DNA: TGTGCCAGCAGCACGGGAATCGGGTACAATGAGCAGTTCTTC; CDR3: CASSTGIGYNEQFF
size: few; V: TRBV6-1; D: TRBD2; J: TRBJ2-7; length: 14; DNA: TGTGCCAGCAGTTTCGCTAGCGGCTCCTACGAGCAGTACTTC; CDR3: CASSFASGSYEQYF
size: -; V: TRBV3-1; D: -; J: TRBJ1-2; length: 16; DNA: TGTGCCAGCAGCCAAGCGGCAAGGCCCACTAACTATGGCTACACCTTC; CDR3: CASSQAARPTNYGYTF
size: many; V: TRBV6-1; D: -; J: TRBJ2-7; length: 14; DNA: TGTGCCAGCAGTGTGGCAGGCAGGTCCTACGAGCAGTACTTC; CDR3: CASSVAGRSYEQYF
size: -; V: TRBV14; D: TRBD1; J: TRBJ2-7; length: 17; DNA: TGTGCCAGCAGCCAATTAAGGACAGGGCAATCCTACAATGAGCAGTACTTC; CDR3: CASSQLRTGQSYNEQYF